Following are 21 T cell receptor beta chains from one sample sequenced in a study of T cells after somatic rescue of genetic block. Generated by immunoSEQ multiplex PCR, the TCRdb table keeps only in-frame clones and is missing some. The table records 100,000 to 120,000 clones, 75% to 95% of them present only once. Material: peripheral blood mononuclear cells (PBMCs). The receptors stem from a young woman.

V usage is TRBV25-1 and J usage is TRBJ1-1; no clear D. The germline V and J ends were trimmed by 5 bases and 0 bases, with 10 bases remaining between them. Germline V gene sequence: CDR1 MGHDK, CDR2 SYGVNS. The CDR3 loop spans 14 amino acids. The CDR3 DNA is TGTGCCAGCAGTAGGAGCCCGCTGAACACTGAAGCTTTCTTT. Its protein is CASSRSPLNTEAFF.

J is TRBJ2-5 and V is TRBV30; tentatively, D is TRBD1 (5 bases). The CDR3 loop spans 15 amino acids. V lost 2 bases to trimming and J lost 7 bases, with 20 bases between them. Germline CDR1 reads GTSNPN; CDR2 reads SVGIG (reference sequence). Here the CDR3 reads CAWSNQGALWGTQYF. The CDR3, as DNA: TGTGCCTGGAGTAACCAGGGCGCGCTTTGGGGGACCCAGTACTTC.

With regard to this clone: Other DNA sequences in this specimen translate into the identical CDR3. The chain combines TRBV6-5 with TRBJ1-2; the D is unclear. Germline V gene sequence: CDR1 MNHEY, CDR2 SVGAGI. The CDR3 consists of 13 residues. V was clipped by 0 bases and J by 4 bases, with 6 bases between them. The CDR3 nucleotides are TGTGCCAGCAGTTACTCAGGCTCCTATGGCTACACCTTC. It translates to CASSYSGSYGYTF.

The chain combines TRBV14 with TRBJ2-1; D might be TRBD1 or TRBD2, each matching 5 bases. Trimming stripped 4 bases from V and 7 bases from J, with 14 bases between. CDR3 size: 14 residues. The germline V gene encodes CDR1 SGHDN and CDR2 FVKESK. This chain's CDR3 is CASSRTQGRNEQFF. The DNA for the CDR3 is TGTGCCAGCAGCCGGACTCAGGGTAGGAATGAGCAGTTCTTC.

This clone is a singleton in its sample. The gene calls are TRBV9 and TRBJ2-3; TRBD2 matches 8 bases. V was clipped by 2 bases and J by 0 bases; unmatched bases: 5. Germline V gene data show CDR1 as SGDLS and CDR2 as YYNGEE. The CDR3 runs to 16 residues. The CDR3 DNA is TGTGCCAGCAGCGTCTCGGGGGGGGCTAGCACAGATACGCAGTATTTT. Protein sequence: CASSVSGGASTDTQYF.

The chain's CDR3 is CASSVGGVNNEKLFF. For the CDR3, the DNA is TGTGCCAGCAGCGTGGGGGGAGTAAATAATGAAAAACTGTTTTTT. V and J are TRBV9 and TRBJ1-4, with D possibly being TRBD1 (5 bases). The ends were cut back, 2 bases at V and 4 bases at J, with 12 bases in the middle. CDR3 length equals 15 residues. Germline values: CDR1 SGDLS, CDR2 YYNGEE.

The chain's CDR3 is CASSLVATYNEQFF. The CDR3 region has the DNA TGCGCCAGCAGCCTAGTCGCCACATACAATGAGCAGTTCTTC. J is TRBJ2-1 and V is TRBV4-3; no clear D. The CDR3 totals 14 residues. CDR1 and CDR2 from the germline V gene are LGHNA and YSLEER. V lost 4 bases, J lost 4 bases, and 11 bases lay in between.

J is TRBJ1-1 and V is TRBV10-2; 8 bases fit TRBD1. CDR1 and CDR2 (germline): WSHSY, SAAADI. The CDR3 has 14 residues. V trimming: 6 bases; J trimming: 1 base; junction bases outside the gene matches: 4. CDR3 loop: CASRLTGENTEAFF. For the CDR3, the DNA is TGCGCCAGCAGGCTGACAGGGGAGAACACTGAAGCTTTCTTT.

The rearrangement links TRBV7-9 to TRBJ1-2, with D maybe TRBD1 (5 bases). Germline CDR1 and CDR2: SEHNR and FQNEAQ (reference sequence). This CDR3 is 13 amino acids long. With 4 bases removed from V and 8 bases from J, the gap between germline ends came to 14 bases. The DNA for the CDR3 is TGTGCCAGCAGCTCTTCCGGGAGGGACGGCTACACCTTC. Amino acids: CASSSSGRDGYTF.

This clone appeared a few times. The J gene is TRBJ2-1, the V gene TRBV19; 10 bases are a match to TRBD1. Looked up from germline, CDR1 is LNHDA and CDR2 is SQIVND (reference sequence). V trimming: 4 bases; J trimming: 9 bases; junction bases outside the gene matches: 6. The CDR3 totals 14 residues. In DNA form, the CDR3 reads TGTGCCAGTAGTACGGGGACAGGGGTTGGTGAGCAGTTCTTC. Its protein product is CASSTGTGVGEQFF.

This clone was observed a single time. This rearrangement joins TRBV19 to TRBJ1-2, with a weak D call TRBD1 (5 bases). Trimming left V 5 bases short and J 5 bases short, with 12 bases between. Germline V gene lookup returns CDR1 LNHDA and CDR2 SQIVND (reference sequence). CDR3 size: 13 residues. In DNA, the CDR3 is TGTGCCAGTAGTCTCCCGGAGGGGTATGGCTACACCTTC. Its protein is CASSLPEGYGYTF.

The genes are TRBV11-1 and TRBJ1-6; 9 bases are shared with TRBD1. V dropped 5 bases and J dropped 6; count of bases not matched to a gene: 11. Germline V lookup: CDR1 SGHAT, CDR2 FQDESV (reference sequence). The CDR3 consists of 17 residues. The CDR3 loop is CASSQTGTGHPNSPLHF. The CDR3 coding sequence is TGTGCCAGCAGCCAAACCGGGACAGGGCACCCTAATTCACCCCTCCACTTT.

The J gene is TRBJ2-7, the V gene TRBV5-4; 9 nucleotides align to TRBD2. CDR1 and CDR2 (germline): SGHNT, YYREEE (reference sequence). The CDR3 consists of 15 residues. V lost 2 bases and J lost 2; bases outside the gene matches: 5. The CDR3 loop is CASSFASGAPYEQYF. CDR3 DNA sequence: TGTGCCAGCAGCTTTGCTAGCGGGGCCCCCTACGAGCAGTACTTC.

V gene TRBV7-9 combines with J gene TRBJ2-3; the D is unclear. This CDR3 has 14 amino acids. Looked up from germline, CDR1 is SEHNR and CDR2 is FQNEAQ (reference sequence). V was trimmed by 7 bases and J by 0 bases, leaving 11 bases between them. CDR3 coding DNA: TGTGCCAGCACCCCCCTATCTAGCACAGATACGCAGTATTTT. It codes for CASTPLSSTDTQYF.

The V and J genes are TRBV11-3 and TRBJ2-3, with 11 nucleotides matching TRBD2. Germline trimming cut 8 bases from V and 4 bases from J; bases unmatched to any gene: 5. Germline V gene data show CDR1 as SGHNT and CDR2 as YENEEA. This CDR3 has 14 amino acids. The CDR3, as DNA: TGTGCCAGCGAACTAGCGGGGGTAGCAGATACGCAGTATTTT. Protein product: CASELAGVADTQYF. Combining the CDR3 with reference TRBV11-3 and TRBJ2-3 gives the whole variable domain EAGVVQSPRYKIIEKKQPVAFWCNPISGHNTLYWYLQNLGQGPELLIRYENEEAVDDSQLPKDRFSAERLKGVDSTLKIQPAELGDSAVYLCASELAGVADTQYFGPGTRLTVL.

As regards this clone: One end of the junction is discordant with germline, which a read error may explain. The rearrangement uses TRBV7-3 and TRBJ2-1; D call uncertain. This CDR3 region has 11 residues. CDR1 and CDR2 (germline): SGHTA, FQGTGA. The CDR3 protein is CASSSNNEQFF. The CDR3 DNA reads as TGTGCCAGCAGCTCCAACAATGAGCAGTTCTTC.

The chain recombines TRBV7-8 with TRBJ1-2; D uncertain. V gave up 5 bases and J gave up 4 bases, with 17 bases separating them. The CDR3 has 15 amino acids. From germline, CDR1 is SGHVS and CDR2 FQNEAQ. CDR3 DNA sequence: TGTGCCAGCAGCCCCCTTCTCCGGCGCGCCTATGGCTACACCTTC. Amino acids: CASSPLLRRAYGYTF.

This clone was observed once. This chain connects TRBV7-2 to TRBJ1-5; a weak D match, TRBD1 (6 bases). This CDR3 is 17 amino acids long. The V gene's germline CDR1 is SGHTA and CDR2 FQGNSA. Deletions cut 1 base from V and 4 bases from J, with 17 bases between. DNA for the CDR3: TGTGCCAGCAGCTTAGTTACAGGACAGCCTATGAATCAGCCCCAGCATTTT. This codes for CASSLVTGQPMNQPQHF.

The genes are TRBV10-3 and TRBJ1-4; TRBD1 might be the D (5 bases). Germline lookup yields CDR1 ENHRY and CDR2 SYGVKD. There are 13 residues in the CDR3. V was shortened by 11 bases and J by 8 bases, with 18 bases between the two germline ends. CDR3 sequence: CAVRDLAQEKLFF. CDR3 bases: TGTGCCGTTCGGGACCTGGCCCAGGAAAAACTGTTTTTT.

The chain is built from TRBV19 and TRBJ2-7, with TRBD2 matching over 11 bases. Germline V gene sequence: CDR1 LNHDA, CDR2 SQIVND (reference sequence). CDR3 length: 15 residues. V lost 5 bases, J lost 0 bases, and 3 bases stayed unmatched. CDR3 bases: TGTGCCAGTAGTTCTAGCGGGGGGTTCTCCTACGAGCAGTACTTC. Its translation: CASSSSGGFSYEQYF.

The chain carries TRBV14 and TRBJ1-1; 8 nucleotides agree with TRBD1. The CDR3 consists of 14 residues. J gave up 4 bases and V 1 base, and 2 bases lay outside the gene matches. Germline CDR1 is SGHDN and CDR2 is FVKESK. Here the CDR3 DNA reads TGTGCCAGCAGCCAAGCAGGGGGCGGCACTGAAGCTTTCTTT. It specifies CASSQAGGGTEAFF.